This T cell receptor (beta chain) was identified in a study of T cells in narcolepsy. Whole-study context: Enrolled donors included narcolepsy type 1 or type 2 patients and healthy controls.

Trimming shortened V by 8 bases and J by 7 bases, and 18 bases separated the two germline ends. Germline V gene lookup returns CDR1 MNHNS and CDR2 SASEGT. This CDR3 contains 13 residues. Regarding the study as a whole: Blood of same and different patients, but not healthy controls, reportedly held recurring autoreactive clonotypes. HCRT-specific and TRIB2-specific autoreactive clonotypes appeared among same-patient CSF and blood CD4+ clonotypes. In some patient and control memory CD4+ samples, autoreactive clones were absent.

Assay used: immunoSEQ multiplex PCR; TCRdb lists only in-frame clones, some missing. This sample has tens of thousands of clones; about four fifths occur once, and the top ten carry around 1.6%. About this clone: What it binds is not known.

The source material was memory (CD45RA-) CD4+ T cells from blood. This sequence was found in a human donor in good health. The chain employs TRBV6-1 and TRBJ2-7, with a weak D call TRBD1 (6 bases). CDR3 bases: TGTGCCAGCGGTGGGACACCCTTCTGGGAGCAGTACTTC. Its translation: CASGGTPFWEQYF.